The 7 T cell receptor beta chains given below trace back to one sample, sequenced in a study of T cells after yellow fever vaccination. From the 5' RACE reads, TCRdb called clonotypes with MiXCR, one entry per CDR3 protein. The top ten clones hold around 34% of a sample with some 150,000 distinct CDR3 sequences, approximately 10% of them seen once. The starting material was CD8+ T cells sorted from PBMCs, obtained 15 days after the yellow fever booster vaccination. The origin of the receptors is a man younger than 30 who received the YFV17D yellow fever vaccine.

The V call is TRBV6-2 or TRBV6-3, the J call TRBJ1-6; D is unclear. This CDR3 is 13 amino acids long. Germline V gene lookup returns CDR1 MNHEY and CDR2 SVGEGT. V was trimmed by 6 bases and J by 9 bases, leaving 12 bases between them. The CDR3 sequence: CASRNPGLSPLHF. For the CDR3, the DNA is TGTGCCAGCAGGAACCCAGGACTTTCACCCCTCCACTTT.

This chain uses TRBV27 with TRBJ2-3, with TRBD1 as a possible D gene (5 bases). This CDR3 spans 16 amino acids. Trimming pared 2 bases from V and 8 bases from J, leaving 20 bases between. The germline V gene encodes CDR1 MNHEY and CDR2 SMNVEV (reference sequence). The CDR3 reads CASSLIPAGPPVTQYF. CDR3 sequence (DNA): TGTGCCAGCAGTTTAATCCCTGCAGGGCCCCCAGTTACGCAGTATTTT.

CDR3 amino acids: CASSQYGTGAFF. The CDR3 DNA follows: TGTGCCAGCAGCCAGTACGGGACAGGGGCGTTCTTC. The J gene is TRBJ2-1, the V gene TRBV14, with 10 positions matching TRBD1. CDR3 length equals 12 residues. Germline V gene data show CDR1 as SGHDN and CDR2 as FVKESK. Trimming cost V 3 bases and J 15 bases; bases outside gene matches: 5.

In its sample, this clonotype was seen many times. CDR3 bases: TGTGCCAGCCCTAAGGGGGCCTACGAGCAGTACGTC. Translated, it gives CASPKGAYEQYV. The chain recombines TRBV7-8 with TRBJ2-7, with D perhaps TRBD1 (6 bases). V lost 8 bases, J lost 2 bases, and 10 bases lay in between. The CDR3 sequence is 12 residues long. Germline V gene sequence: CDR1 SGHVS, CDR2 FQNEAQ.

The chain employs TRBV12-3 or TRBV12-4 and TRBJ1-2; D unclear. This CDR3 is 15 amino acids long. V lost 0 bases and J lost 7, with 15 bases in between. CDR3 in DNA: TGTGCCAGCAGTTTAGCGCCGGGGAAGTTTGGTGGCTACACCTTC. Amino acids: CASSLAPGKFGGYTF.

The V gene is TRBV27, the J gene TRBJ2-2; 10 positions match TRBD1. Germline CDR1 reads MNHEY; CDR2 reads SMNVEV (reference sequence). CDR3 length: 17 residues. V lost 2 bases and J lost 5; bases outside the gene matches: 8. This chain's CDR3 is CASSLLQTGGGTGELFF. The CDR3 DNA is TGTGCCAGCAGTTTACTACAGACAGGGGGCGGGACCGGGGAGCTGTTTTTT.

The chain couples TRBV7-9 to TRBJ1-5, with D maybe TRBD1 (5 bases). The CDR3 is 14 amino acids. CDR1 SEHNR and CDR2 FQNEAQ come from the germline V gene (reference sequence). V gave up 5 bases and J gave up 1 base, with 9 bases separating them. CDR3 sequence (DNA): TGTGCCAGCAGCCGGGGGATGAGCAATCAGCCCCAGCATTTT. It yields the protein CASSRGMSNQPQHF. The full variable domain, completed using reference TRBV7-9 and TRBJ1-5, is DTGVSQNPRHKITKRGQNVTFRCDPISEHNRLYWYRQTLGQGPEFLTYFQNEAQLEKSRLLSDRFSAERPKGSFSTLEIQRTEQGDSAMYLCASSRGMSNQPQHFGDGTRLSIL.